This entry lists 25 T cell receptor beta chains sequenced from one sample in a study of cytomegalovirus exposure and HLA in healthy donors. PCR was performed using 60 Vbeta and 13 Jbeta primers. Method: immunoSEQ multiplex PCR; TCRdb's copy keeps in-frame clones and lacks some. This repertoire shows 75,000 to 95,000 clones, over 75% found once; its top ten account for 2.5% to 4%. Material: PBMCs. The receptors originated from a man aged 50-60 years in good health and CMV-seronegative.

This clone was recorded a few times. The chain couples TRBV4-2 to TRBJ1-3; 8 bases align to TRBD1. This CDR3 region has 16 residues. V trimming: 5 bases; J trimming: 1 base; junction bases outside the gene matches: 7. Germline loops: CDR1 LGHNA, CDR2 YNFKEQ. This CDR3 is CASSTRQGLSGNTIYF. CDR3 DNA sequence: TGTGCCAGCAGCACCCGACAGGGGCTTTCTGGAAACACCATATATTTT.

This chain joins TRBV28 and TRBJ1-1, with unresolved D. Germline assignment: CDR1 MDHEN and CDR2 SYDVKM. Deletions cut 2 bases from V and 8 bases from J, with 6 bases between. The CDR3 loop spans 11 amino acids. The CDR3 spells CASSLVREAFF. CDR3 nucleotides: TGTGCCAGCAGTTTAGTTAGAGAAGCTTTCTTT.

This clone was observed once. This rearrangement joins TRBV7-9 to TRBJ2-2; weak D call: TRBD1 (5 bases). CDR3 length equals 15 residues. The V and J ends lost 4 bases and 4 bases respectively, with 13 bases between them. Germline V gene lookup returns CDR1 SEHNR and CDR2 FQNEAQ (reference sequence). The CDR3 reads CASSYATVLTGELFF. The CDR3 region has the DNA TGTGCCAGCAGCTATGCGACAGTTCTCACCGGGGAGCTGTTTTTT.

There are many counts of this clone. The J gene is TRBJ2-2, the V gene TRBV5-1, with D perhaps TRBD1 (5 bases). Deletions cut 2 bases from V and 4 bases from J, with 9 bases between. This CDR3 contains 14 residues. CDR1 is SGHRS, CDR2 YFSETQ, per germline. CDR3 loop: CASSFQQATGELFF. DNA of the CDR3: TGCGCCAGCAGCTTTCAACAGGCCACCGGGGAGCTGTTTTTT. The full variable domain, in which reference TRBV5-1 and TRBJ2-2 provide the parts outside the CDR3, is KAGVTQTPRYLIKTRGQQVTLSCSPISGHRSVSWYQQTPGQGLQFLFEYFSETQRNKGNFPGRFSGRQFSNSRSEMNVSTLELGDSALYLCASSFQQATGELFFGEGSRLTVL.

V gene TRBV30 combines with J gene TRBJ1-4, with a weak D call TRBD1 (6 bases). Trimming removed 0 bases from V and 3 bases from J, with 8 bases in between. This CDR3 comprises 14 residues. Germline V gene lookup returns CDR1 GTSNPN and CDR2 SVGIG (reference sequence). Written as DNA, the CDR3 is TGTGCCTGGAGTGTGGGGGGGCCTAATGAAAAACTGTTTTTT. Translation gives CAWSVGGPNEKLFF.

On this clone: The identical CDR3 is also encoded by other nucleotide sequences in the sample. The chain links TRBV5-1 to TRBJ1-2; the D gene is possibly TRBD1 (6 bases). The CDR3 length is 13 residues. Germline V CDR1 and CDR2: SGHRS, YFSETQ. The ends were cut back, 2 bases at V and 3 bases at J, with 8 bases in the middle. CDR3 protein: CASSLQGDYGYTF. The CDR3 bases are TGCGCCAGCAGCTTACAGGGCGACTATGGCTACACCTTC.

The genes are TRBV10-2 and TRBJ2-3; no firm D call. CDR1 WSHSY and CDR2 SAAADI come from the germline V gene. The germline V and J ends were trimmed by 6 bases and 3 bases, with 19 bases remaining between them. The CDR3 is made up of 16 amino acids. The CDR3 is CASRAARPLGTDTQYF. The CDR3 region has the DNA TGCGCCAGCAGGGCCGCCCGACCTCTAGGAACAGATACGCAGTATTTT.

This clone turned up a few times. The V and J genes are TRBV6-1 and TRBJ2-7, with D possibly TRBD2 on 5 matching bases. Germline V lookup: CDR1 MNHNS, CDR2 SASEGT. This CDR3 has 15 residues. Trimming pared 0 bases from V and 6 bases from J, leaving 15 bases between. The CDR3 DNA reads as TGTGCCAGCAGTGAAGCGCGAAATCGTGGGAGCGAGCAGTACTTC. Its protein is CASSEARNRGSEQYF.

V is TRBV5-4 and J is TRBJ1-1, with D possibly matching TRBD1 (5 bases). Trimming removed 4 bases at V and 1 base at J, with 14 bases between. Germline CDR1 is SGHNT and CDR2 is YYREEE (reference sequence). This CDR3 comprises 15 residues. The CDR3 sequence is CASSTDSTSNTEAFF. The CDR3 DNA reads as TGTGCCAGCAGCACAGACAGCACCTCGAACACTGAAGCTTTCTTT.

The CDR3 sequence is CASSYPTGVSYEQYF. The CDR3 DNA reads as TGTGCCAGCAGTTACCCGACAGGGGTTTCCTACGAGCAGTACTTC. The rearrangement joins TRBV6-6 to TRBJ2-7; 8 bases agree with TRBD1. Germline V CDR1 and CDR2: MNHNY, SVGAGI (reference sequence). The CDR3 runs to 15 residues. J lost 1 base, V lost 2 bases, and 4 bases had no gene match.

This clone was seen only a few times. The junction shows a germline mismatch at one end, possibly a read error. The chain couples TRBV5-8 to TRBJ2-2; D is unclear. This CDR3 contains 13 residues. Germline lookup yields CDR1 SGHTS and CDR2 YDEGEE. CDR3 protein: CASSVTETGELFF. In DNA, the CDR3 is TGCGCCAGCAGCGTCACAGAGACCGGGGAGCTGTTTTTT.

The chain carries TRBV19 and TRBJ1-4, with TRBD1 as a possible D gene (5 bases). This CDR3 spans 17 amino acids. Germline V gives CDR1 LNHDA, CDR2 SQIVND (reference sequence). Deletions cut 5 bases from V and 8 bases from J, with 24 bases between. This CDR3 is CASSLGTPNIRREKLFF. The DNA for the CDR3 is TGTGCCAGTAGTCTCGGGACTCCGAACATCAGGCGGGAAAAACTGTTTTTT.

The CDR3 is CASSGLGGLPYEQYF. CDR3 DNA sequence: TGTGCCAGCAGTGGCCTGGGCGGACTACCCTACGAGCAGTACTTC. J is TRBJ2-7 and V is TRBV2; D may be TRBD2 (6 bases). The V and J ends lost 4 bases and 2 bases respectively, with 15 bases between them. Germline lookup yields CDR1 SNHLY and CDR2 FYNNEI. The CDR3 is 15 residues long.

The chain employs TRBV6-4 and TRBJ2-2; 12 bases agree with TRBD1. Germline V CDR1 and CDR2: MRHNA, SNTAGT. CDR3 length: 14 amino acids. V lost 6 bases and J lost 4; bases outside the gene matches: 0. In DNA form, the CDR3 reads TGTGCCAGCAGGGGACAGGGGGCCACCGGGGAGCTGTTTTTT. Protein: CASRGQGATGELFF.

This clone has a handful of counts. The chain has TRBV2 and TRBJ2-7, with TRBD1 as a possible D gene (5 bases). Trimming removed 7 bases from V and 7 bases from J, with 17 bases in between. The CDR3 is 13 amino acids. The V gene's germline CDR1 is SNHLY and CDR2 FYNNEI. The CDR3 reads CASKGTGVSEQYF. CDR3 bases: TGTGCCAGCAAGGGCACAGGCGTCTCAGAGCAGTACTTC.

J is TRBJ1-4 and V is TRBV6-1; tentative D call: TRBD1 (6 bases). This CDR3 spans 15 amino acids. Trimming pared 2 bases from V and 8 bases from J, leaving 15 bases between. In germline, CDR1 is MNHNS, CDR2 SASEGT. CDR3 nucleotide sequence: TGTGCCAGCAGTGAAACCGACGACAGGACCGAAAAACTGTTTTTT. Its protein product is CASSETDDRTEKLFF.

Of note for this clone: The sample holds other DNA sequences that translate to the same CDR3. This CDR3 reads CASRTGGNQPQHF. CDR3 nucleotides: TGTGCCAGCCGGACAGGGGGTAATCAGCCCCAGCATTTT. This sequence joins TRBV28 and TRBJ1-5, with 10 bases that match TRBD1. The J segment lost 4 bases and the V segment lost 8 bases, leaving 2 bases of the junction unmatched. The CDR3 has 13 amino acids. In germline, CDR1 is MDHEN, CDR2 SYDVKM.

The V call is TRBV20-1, the J call TRBJ1-1; tentative D call: TRBD1 (5 bases). The V and J ends lost 7 bases and 5 bases respectively, with 11 bases between them. Germline assignment: CDR1 DFQATT and CDR2 SNEGSKA (reference sequence). The CDR3 is 11 amino acids. CDR3: CSVAGNTEAFF. In DNA form, the CDR3 reads TGCAGTGTAGCAGGGAATACTGAAGCTTTCTTT.

This sequence joins TRBV7-3 and TRBJ2-5, with D possibly being TRBD2 (5 bases). Germline CDR1 reads SGHTA; CDR2 reads FQGTGA. Trimming removed 6 bases at V and 4 bases at J, with 18 bases between. The CDR3 is 15 residues long. This chain's CDR3 is CASRFTGELGETQYF. CDR3 sequence (DNA): TGTGCCAGCAGATTTACTGGGGAGCTGGGAGAGACCCAGTACTTC.

The genes are TRBV11-3 and TRBJ1-1; TRBD1 matches 9 bases. Germline values: CDR1 SGHNT, CDR2 YENEEA. V lost 6 bases to trimming and J lost 4 bases; unmatched junction nucleotides: 15. The CDR3 contains 17 residues. The DNA of the CDR3 is TGTGCCAGCAGATCCCGGGACAGGGATGGTATGCGCACTGAAGCTTTCTTT. It translates to CASRSRDRDGMRTEAFF.

The rearrangement links TRBV25-1 to TRBJ2-3, with 8 bases fitting TRBD2. V lost 2 bases and J lost 3; bases outside the gene matches: 7. CDR3 length: 16 amino acids. CDR1 is MGHDK, CDR2 SYGVNS, per germline. As DNA, the CDR3 is TGTGCCAGCAGTGAAGCAGTAGCGGGGAGAACAGATACGCAGTATTTT. Amino acid sequence: CASSEAVAGRTDTQYF.

The V gene is TRBV5-6, the J gene TRBJ1-2; tentatively, D is TRBD1 (5 bases). The CDR3 is made up of 13 amino acids. Trimming cost V 0 bases and J 8 bases, with 11 bases left between them. The germline V gene has CDR1 SGHDT and CDR2 YYEEEE. The CDR3 sequence is CASSLEAGGGYTF. CDR3 sequence (DNA): TGTGCCAGCAGCTTGGAGGCGGGGGGGGGCTACACCTTC. The whole variable domain, remainder taken from reference TRBV5-6 and TRBJ1-2, is DAGVTQSPTHLIKTRGQQVTLRCSPKSGHDTVSWYQQALGQGPQFIFQYYEEEERQRGNFPDRFSGHQFPNYSSELNVNALLLGDSALYLCASSLEAGGGYTFGSGTRLTVV.

The chain recombines TRBV6-1 with TRBJ2-3, with D possibly being TRBD2 (6 bases). The V end lost 6 bases, the J end lost 6 bases, and 13 bases lay between the germline ends. The CDR3 is made up of 13 amino acids. Germline values: CDR1 MNHNS, CDR2 SASEGT. This CDR3 is CASREGLRDTQYF. The CDR3 nucleotides read TGTGCCAGCAGGGAGGGGCTGCGGGATACGCAGTATTTT.

The V gene is TRBV27, the J gene TRBJ1-2; 8 bases are a match to TRBD1. This CDR3 is 15 amino acids long. Germline lookup yields CDR1 MNHEY and CDR2 SMNVEV (reference sequence). V gave up 0 bases and J gave up 5 bases; unmatched junction bases: 5. The CDR3 DNA is TGTGCCAGCAGTTTATCGGGGACAGGCCTATATGGCTACACCTTC. Amino acids: CASSLSGTGLYGYTF.

The chain joins TRBV4-3 to TRBJ2-1; D perhaps matches TRBD2 (6 bases). The CDR3 consists of 13 residues. Germline V gene lookup returns CDR1 LGHNA and CDR2 YSLEER. With 2 bases removed from V and 5 bases from J, the gap between germline ends came to 7 bases. CDR3 residues: CASSQWGDNEQFF. CDR3 in DNA: TGCGCCAGCAGCCAATGGGGGGACAATGAGCAGTTCTTC.